These T cell receptor beta chains were read from a single sample in a study of blood T cell repertoires in COVID-19. Method: immunoSEQ multiplex PCR; TCRdb's copy keeps in-frame clones and lacks some. The table shows roughly 59,000 clones, with about four fifths occurring only once. Sequencing input: peripheral blood. Source of these receptors: a woman of 80 years or more with acute or convalescent COVID-19. CDR3s include the opening cysteine and the closing phenylalanine or tryptophan. A D gene is named only where the DNA matches it firmly. Part of the rows lack a size; the others show once, few, many or a class for expanded clones.

TRBJ2-7 | NA | NA | TRBV29-1 | TGCAGCGTTGATGGCAATTCCTACGAGCAGTACTTC | CSVDGNSYEQYF
TRBJ1-1 | NA | NA | TRBV27 | TGTGCCAGCAGTTTATCACGGGGAAACACTGAAGCTTTCTTT | CASSLSRGNTEAFF
TRBJ2-3 | NA | NA | TRBV27 | TGTGCCAGCAAGAGTGCAGGGGCGAGCACAGATACGCAGTATTTT | CASKSAGASTDTQYF
TRBJ1-6 | few | NA | TRBV5-1 | TGCGCCAGCAGCTTGGATGTACGGGGTAAGGAGCCCCTCCACTTT | CASSLDVRGKEPLHF
TRBJ2-7 | few | NA | TRBV7-8 | TGTGCCAGCAGGGCTCTAGCGACTAGCTCCTACGAGCAGTACTTC | CASRALATSSYEQYF
TRBJ1-2 | NA | NA | TRBV5-6 | TGTGCCAGCAGCCTCCGCCAGGGTCCGGTTGGTTACACCTTC | CASSLRQGPVGYTF
TRBJ1-1 | once | TRBD1 | TRBV7-9 | TGTGCCAGCAGCTCTGAAAGGACAGGGGGCTGGGTCACTGAAGCTTTCTTT | CASSSERTGGWVTEAFF
TRBJ2-2 | once | NA | TRBV27 | TGTGCCAGCAGTTTTTGGGGGGAGACCACCGGGGAGCTGTTTTTT | CASSFWGETTGELFF
TRBJ1-1 | few | TRBD1 | TRBV18 | TGTGCCAGCTCGACGGGGACAGGGTTGAAAACTGAAGCTTTCTTT | CASSTGTGLKTEAFF
TRBJ2-2 | NA | TRBD2 | TRBV19 | TGTGCCAGTAGTCTGCTAGCGGGTCGTTCCGGGGAGCTGTTTTTT | CASSLLAGRSGELFF
TRBJ2-1 | many | TRBD2 | TRBV25-1 | TGTGCCAGCAGTGGGGGAATAGCGGGGGGCAATCGGGTAGATGAGCAGTTCTTC | CASSGGIAGGNRVDEQFF
TRBJ2-5 | NA | NA | TRBV6-5 | TGTGCCAGCAGCTATCCCGTTGGGACCCAGTACTTC | CASSYPVGTQYF
TRBJ2-5 | once | TRBD2 | TRBV6-2/TRBV6-3 | TGTGCCAGCAGTTACGGGACTAGCGGGGATCAAGAGACCCAGTACTTC | CASSYGTSGDQETQYF
TRBJ2-1 | once | TRBD2 | TRBV5-1 | TGCGCCAGCAGCCTCGAAACTAGCGGGAGAATCGATGAGCAGTTCTTC | CASSLETSGRIDEQFF
TRBJ2-5 | NA | TRBD2 | TRBV28 | TGTGCCAGCAGTCAACCGCGGGAGGGCCAAGAGACCCAGTACTTC | CASSQPREGQETQYF
TRBJ2-6 | once | NA | TRBV15 | TGTGCCACCAGCAGGGAAGCGTTAGGGGCCAACGTCCTGACTTTC | CATSREALGANVLTF
TRBJ1-2 | once | TRBD1 | TRBV15 | TGTGCCACCAGCAGGTCTCGGGACAGGGAAGGAAATGGCTACACCTTC | CATSRSRDREGNGYTF
TRBJ1-1 | NA | NA | TRBV24-1 | TGTGCCACCAGGATGATGTGGGAGCCCCAATCCCGCGACACTGAAGCTTTCTTT | CATRMMWEPQSRDTEAFF
TRBJ1-3 | NA | TRBD1 | TRBV3-1/TRBV3-2 | TGTGCCAGCAGCCAGGGGATCCCGGGACAGGGGAACACCATATATTTT | CASSQGIPGQGNTIYF
TRBJ2-7 | NA | TRBD1 | TRBV24-1 | TGTGCCACCGGGACAGGGGGCGACGAGCAGTACTTC | CATGTGGDEQYF
TRBJ2-6 | NA | TRBD1 | TRBV7-9 | TGTGCCAGCAGCTTCCGGACAGGGGGAATCCTTACTGGGGCCAACGTCCTGACTTTC | CASSFRTGGILTGANVLTF
TRBJ2-7 | NA | NA | TRBV5-1 | TGCGCCAGCAGGGAGGCTTCCTACGAGCAGTACTTC | CASREASYEQYF
TRBJ2-1 | NA | TRBD2 | TRBV7-9 | TGTGCCAGCAGCTTATCGGGGGGGCCGCATGAGCAGTTCTTC | CASSLSGGPHEQFF
TRBJ2-1 | NA | TRBD2 | TRBV28 | TGTGCCAGCAGTCGTGGACTAGCGGGAGACAATGAGCAGTTCTTC | CASSRGLAGDNEQFF
TRBJ2-2 | NA | NA | TRBV5-5 | TGTGCCAGCAGCTTGGCCCTAACAGACACCGGGGAGCTGTTTTTT | CASSLALTDTGELFF
TRBJ2-1 | NA | NA | TRBV10-3 | TGTGCCATCAGCCAAATTCAGGATGAGCAGTTCTTC | CAISQIQDEQFF
TRBJ1-2 | NA | NA | TRBV30 | TGTGCCTGGAGTGTGGGAGAATATGGCTACACCTTC | CAWSVGEYGYTF
TRBJ2-7 | NA | NA | TRBV5-6 | TGTGCCAGCAGCTTGGGGGGGCTAGCGGTCAACGAGCAGTACTTC | CASSLGGLAVNEQYF
TRBJ2-1 | once | TRBD2 | TRBV7-2 | TGTGCCAGCAGCTTCTTAGCGGGTCCCTACAATGAGCAGTTCTTC | CASSFLAGPYNEQFF
TRBJ1-5 | NA | NA | TRBV19 | TGTGCCAGTAGTACGTCTCAGGGTTACAATCAGCCCCAGCATTTT | CASSTSQGYNQPQHF
TRBJ2-1 | NA | NA | TRBV19 | TGTGCCAGTAGTATAGGACAGAACGTTGAGCAGTTCTTC | CASSIGQNVEQFF
TRBJ1-1 | NA | NA | TRBV21-1 | TGTGCCAGCAGCAAAGCGCCGGGTCTTGAAGCTTTCTTT | CASSKAPGLEAFF
TRBJ2-7 | NA | TRBD1 | TRBV28 | TGTGCCAGCAGTTTATGGGACAGGGTGTCCTACGAGCAGTACTTC | CASSLWDRVSYEQYF
TRBJ1-1 | NA | TRBD1 | TRBV2 | TGTGCCAGCAGCCGACCGACAGGGGGCAACACTGAAGCTTTCTTT | CASSRPTGGNTEAFF
TRBJ1-6 | NA | TRBD1 | TRBV6-5 | TGTGCCAGCAGTTACGCCCGACAGGGAATTTCACCCCTCCACTTT | CASSYARQGISPLHF
TRBJ2-3 | NA | NA | TRBV5-1 | TGCGCCAGCGGCGGGGCTAGCGCCACAGATACGCAGTATTTT | CASGGASATDTQYF
TRBJ2-7 | few | TRBD1 | TRBV29-1 | TGCAGCGTTGCAGGGGGCCTAACCGAGCAGTACTTC | CSVAGGLTEQYF